This T cell receptor (beta chain) is from a study of CD8 T cells in ankylosing spondylitis. Trimming took 6 bases from V and 10 from J; bases not matched to a gene: 15. The CDR3 runs 16 residues. This clonotype was counted at least ten times. What it binds is unknown. Via MiXCR, TCRdb re-called the 5' RACE reads, giving one row per CDR3 protein. The sample shows roughly 130,000 distinct CDR3 sequences, roughly 13% of them seen only once. Study-wide points: It was reported that disease-linked clones were significantly enriched in matched ankylosing spondylitis synovial fluid. Characteristic of ankylosing spondylitis blood, it appeared, was a TCR beta motif comprising about eight highly homologous variants.

V usage is TRBV12-3 or TRBV12-4 and J usage is TRBJ2-1, with 10 bases lining up with TRBD1. The sequencing input was blood, either unsorted or a sorted T cell fraction (not recorded which). The sequence derives from a female donor with ankylosing spondylitis or in good health (not recorded which). The CDR3 is CASSPSRDRGAPEQFF. In DNA form, the CDR3 reads TGTGCCAGCAGCCCGAGCCGGGACAGGGGAGCTCCCGAGCAGTTCTTC.